This T cell receptor beta chain appears in the sequencing data of a study of blood T cell repertoires in COVID-19. Study context: Italy, Spain and the United States were the sources of the convalescent and acute COVID-19 samples. PBMCs, B-cell-depleted T cells, or T cells were the source of the cDNA or gDNA that made up the material.

Looked up from germline, CDR1 is MNHEY and CDR2 is SVGAGI. The CDR3 loop spans 13 amino acids. V was shortened by 9 bases and J by 3 bases, with 12 bases between the two germline ends. Per the original data handling: Cell counts per sample came from amplifying reference gene primers. The protocol was immunoSEQ multiplex PCR, while the TCRdb copy is restricted to in-frame clones and leaves out a portion. V and J calls and clone size are as listed in that table; D and trimming were resolved from the DNA. The table lists approximately 70,000 clones, roughly 89% of them singletons. Source material: peripheral blood. This chain uses TRBV6-5 with TRBJ1-5, with D unresolved. The source is a woman in her fifties or sixties with acute or convalescent COVID-19. CDR3 region: CASIHTHNQPQHF. The CDR3 coding sequence is TGTGCCAGTATCCACACCCACAATCAGCCCCAGCATTTT.